This T cell receptor beta chain stems from a study of blood T cell repertoires in COVID-19. Study as a whole: Acute and convalescent COVID-19 specimens originated in the United States, Italy and Spain. PBMCs, B-cell-depleted T cells, or T cells provided the cDNA or gDNA that made up the material.

V was clipped by 6 bases and J by 2 bases, with 3 bases between them. This CDR3 contains 11 residues. As originally analysed: Amplification with reference gene primers provided the estimates of nucleated cell counts. Clones were sequenced by immunoSEQ multiplex PCR, and TCRdb holds only the in-frame ones, with some missing. D and trimming come from the DNA, and the V and J calls and clone size come from that table. Of some 130,000 clones listed, approximately 90% were seen once; the top ten hold around 18%. This sequence was found in a man in his forties or fifties with active or convalescent COVID-19. Material for sequencing was peripheral blood. This chain links TRBV12-3 or TRBV12-4 with TRBJ2-3; D unresolved. The CDR3 coding sequence is TGTGCCAGCAGGTACACAGATACGCAGTATTTT. Its protein is CASRYTDTQYF.